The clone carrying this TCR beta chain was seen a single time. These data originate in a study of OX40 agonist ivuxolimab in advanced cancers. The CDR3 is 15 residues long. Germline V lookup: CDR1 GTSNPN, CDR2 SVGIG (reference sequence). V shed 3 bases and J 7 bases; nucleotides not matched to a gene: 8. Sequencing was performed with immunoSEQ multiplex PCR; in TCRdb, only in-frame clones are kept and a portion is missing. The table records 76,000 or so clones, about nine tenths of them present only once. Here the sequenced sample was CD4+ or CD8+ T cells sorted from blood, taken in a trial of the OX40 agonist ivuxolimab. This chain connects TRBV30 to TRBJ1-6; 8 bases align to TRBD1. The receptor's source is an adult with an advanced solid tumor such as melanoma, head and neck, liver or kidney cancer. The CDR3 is CAWRDTGGLNSPLHF. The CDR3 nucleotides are TGTGCCTGGAGGGACACAGGGGGACTAAATTCACCCCTCCACTTT.